Sequencing of this T cell receptor beta chain was carried out in a study of blood T cell repertoires in COVID-19. The method was immunoSEQ multiplex PCR; TCRdb's version includes in-frame clones alone and lacks a portion of them. The table records about 360,000 clones, about 83% of them present only once. CDR3 length equals 15 residues. The ends were cut back, 4 bases at V and 5 bases at J, with 18 bases in the middle. The germline gives CDR1 SGDLS, CDR2 YYNGEE. The TCR was taken from a man aged 30 to 45 with active or convalescent COVID-19. Sequencing input: peripheral blood. J is TRBJ2-5 and V is TRBV9; D possibly corresponds to TRBD1 (7 bases). The CDR3, as DNA: TGTGCCAGCAGCCCAGGCGGCGGGACAGCTGAGACCCAGTACTTC. Protein: CASSPGGGTAETQYF.